This TCR beta chain derives from a study of neurological immune-mediated disorders. Ten or more counts support this clonotype. The target antigen is unknown. The J segment lost 4 bases and the V segment lost 5 bases, leaving 5 bases of the junction unmatched. This CDR3 spans 14 amino acids. Germline V gives CDR1 MDHEN, CDR2 SYDVKM. Study outcomes and limitations: CDR3 amino acid sequences of expanded clones were not shared across subjects, a result suggesting private repertoires in all groups.

TCRdb re-derived calls from the 5' RACE reads in MiXCR, one entry per CDR3 protein. The repertoire holds tens of thousands of distinct CDR3 sequences, with roughly 18% as singletons. This clonotype was obtained from a woman in her forties in good health. The chain links TRBV28 to TRBJ1-5; TRBD1 matches at 7 bases. Sequencing was done on a sample of PBMCs. The CDR3 coding sequence is TGTGCCAGCAGTCCCGGGACAGTAAATCAGCCCCAGCATTTT. Translating gives CASSPGTVNQPQHF.